This T cell receptor (beta chain) was captured by sequencing in a study of cytomegalovirus exposure and HLA in healthy donors. This CDR3 region has 16 residues. Per the germline V gene, CDR1 is MNHEY and CDR2 is SMNVEV (reference sequence). The V end was cut by 8 bases, the J end by 8 bases, with 27 bases between. The PCR employed 60 Vbeta primers together with 13 Jbeta primers. The assay was immunoSEQ multiplex PCR, and TCRdb's table has in-frame clones only and misses some. The sample holds approximately 200,000 clones; about four fifths are singletons and the top ten take around 5.9%. Material for sequencing was PBMCs. The chain uses TRBV27 and TRBJ1-2, with D possibly matching TRBD1 (6 bases). The origin of this receptor is a woman aged 25-40 years in good health and CMV-seropositive. CDR3 sequence: CASGRLSYGTSGGYTF. The DNA for the CDR3 is TGTGCCAGCGGAAGACTAAGCTACGGGACATCGGGGGGCTACACCTTC.